A selection of T cell receptor beta chains follows, all from one sample in a study of memory CD4+ T cells and cytomegalovirus serostatus. The method was immunoSEQ multiplex PCR; TCRdb's version includes in-frame clones alone and lacks a portion of them. The table has under 50,000 clones, about 73% seen once; the top ten hold roughly 0.8%. The specimen sequenced was memory CD4+ T cells from blood. These receptors all stem from an adult in good health and CMV-seronegative. Both conserved end residues are trimmed from each CDR3. Fields, in order: J gene, V gene, D gene, CDR3 protein. A D gene is named only where the DNA matches it firmly.

TRBJ2-1,TRBV5-1,TRBD2,ASKTSGGASYNEQF
TRBJ1-3,TRBV7-2,.,ASRGFANTIY
TRBJ1-4,TRBV2,.,ASRVRGGAGEKLF
TRBJ1-6,TRBV11-3,.,ASSLFSNSPLH
TRBJ2-7,TRBV6-1,.,ASRLALSSYEQY
TRBJ2-5,TRBV10-1,.,ASSESLETQY
TRBJ2-1,TRBV21-1,.,ASSKSSRGPRGEQF
TRBJ2-2,TRBV5-6,.,ASSGAGATGELF
TRBJ2-3,TRBV5-1,.,ASSLQGRADTQY
TRBJ2-7,TRBV5-6,TRBD2,ASSSRSSGGSYEQY
TRBJ2-4,TRBV5-1,TRBD2,ASSPGTSGGARAKNIQY
TRBJ1-1,TRBV30,TRBD1,AWLDRSTEAF
TRBJ2-7,TRBV10-2,TRBD2,ASSLRASGGYEQY
TRBJ1-4,TRBV6-1,.,ASQDWGGRGEKLF
TRBJ1-6,TRBV1,.,TSGTGTSPLH
TRBJ1-6,TRBV30,TRBD1,AWKTGVNSPLH
TRBJ2-1,TRBV2,.,ASSVERGITEQF
TRBJ1-4,TRBV2,TRBD1,ASSVGQGREKLF
TRBJ1-1,TRBV7-8,.,ASSPGPKWTEAF
TRBJ1-5,TRBV7-2,.,ASSLKGGNQPQH
TRBJ2-7,TRBV18,TRBD2,ASSSGLPSSYEQY
TRBJ1-1,TRBV6-1,TRBD1,ASRGDRNTEAF
TRBJ2-2,TRBV6-6,.,ASGAGELF
TRBJ2-1,TRBV6-1,TRBD1,ANGQGTYNEQF
TRBJ1-2,TRBV6-5,.,ASSQDRNYGYT
TRBJ2-5,TRBV5-1,TRBD2,ASSSSTSGGPETQY
TRBJ1-4,TRBV7-6,.,ASSSTPSNEKLF
TRBJ1-1,TRBV11-2,.,ASRANLGRGTEAF
TRBJ2-3,TRBV5-6,.,ASSLLGPSTDTQY
TRBJ1-2,TRBV5-1,TRBD1,ASSLATGGNYGYT
TRBJ2-5,TRBV7-2,TRBD2,ASSLGGGAKTQY
TRBJ1-1,TRBV11-2,.,ASSLLVRNTEAF
TRBJ1-3,TRBV5-1,.,ASKSDGYSGNTIY
TRBJ1-1,TRBV5-4,.,ASSRQLGGSTEAF
TRBJ2-4,TRBV18,.,ASSPERQNIQY
TRBJ1-2,TRBV29-1,TRBD1,SVGGPGQGQNYGYT